The 30 T cell receptor beta chains listed next were all sequenced from one sample in a study of blood T cell repertoires in COVID-19. Some clones are missing from TCRdb's copy, which holds only in-frame ones; the method was immunoSEQ multiplex PCR. Seen here are approximately 230,000 clones, about 86% observed once, and the top ten hold about 5.7%. The sequenced sample consisted of peripheral blood. The receptors originated from a man older than 75 with acute or convalescent COVID-19.

The V and J genes are TRBV5-1 and TRBJ2-1, with 7 bases fitting TRBD1. This CDR3 has 16 residues. Per germline, CDR1 SGHRS and CDR2 YFSETQ. V shed 2 bases, J shed 8 bases, and the junction held 13 bases outside the gene matches. The CDR3 loop reads CASSFPPKGARDEQFF. CDR3 sequence (DNA): TGCGCCAGCAGCTTTCCTCCCAAGGGGGCGCGGGATGAGCAGTTCTTC. Variable domain in full (rest from reference TRBV5-1 and TRBJ2-1): KAGVTQTPRYLIKTRGQQVTLSCSPISGHRSVSWYQQTPGQGLQFLFEYFSETQRNKGNFPGRFSGRQFSNSRSEMNVSTLELGDSALYLCASSFPPKGARDEQFFGPGTRLTVL.

The J gene is TRBJ2-3, the V gene TRBV28; D remains unclear. Germline CDR1 is MDHEN and CDR2 is SYDVKM. The CDR3 is 15 amino acids. V was clipped by 3 bases and J by 2 bases, with 12 bases between them. CDR3 sequence (DNA): TGTGCCAGCAGTTTCCCCGCATCGGTCACAGATACGCAGTATTTT. Translating gives CASSFPASVTDTQYF. Looking up the rest from reference TRBV28 and TRBJ2-3 gives the full variable domain: DVKVTQSSRYLVKRTGEKVFLECVQDMDHENMFWYRQDPGLGLRLIYFSYDVKMKEKGDIPEGYSVSREKKERFSLILESASTNQTSMYLCASSFPASVTDTQYFGPGTRLTVL.

The sample holds a few counts of this clone. V is TRBV5-6 and J is TRBJ2-3, with D uncertain. CDR1 is SGHDT and CDR2 is YYEEEE in the germline V gene. Deletions cut 2 bases from V and 2 bases from J, with 12 bases between. The CDR3 has 15 residues. In nucleotides, the CDR3 is TGTGCCAGCAGCTTAAACCTGGGCAACACAGATACGCAGTATTTT. Its translation is CASSLNLGNTDTQYF.

DNA of the CDR3: TGCGCCAGCAGCGCGGGATCAGATACGCAGTATTTT. Translated, it gives CASSAGSDTQYF. The chain recombines TRBV5-1 with TRBJ2-3; D might be TRBD2 (6 bases). Germline CDR1 reads SGHRS; CDR2 reads YFSETQ. V lost 4 bases and J 4 bases, leaving 7 bases between the germline ends. This CDR3 is 12 amino acids long. Together with reference TRBV5-1 and TRBJ2-3, the CDR3 gives the full variable domain: KAGVTQTPRYLIKTRGQQVTLSCSPISGHRSVSWYQQTPGQGLQFLFEYFSETQRNKGNFPGRFSGRQFSNSRSEMNVSTLELGDSALYLCASSAGSDTQYFGPGTRLTVL.

The sample holds one count of this clone. The V call is TRBV5-1, the J call TRBJ2-1, with 10 bases lining up with TRBD2. With V trimmed by 0 bases and J by 0 bases, 9 bases remained unmatched. Germline CDR1 is SGHRS and CDR2 is YFSETQ. This CDR3 is 19 amino acids long. CDR3 sequence (DNA): TGCGCCAGCAGCTTGGAGGTAGCGGGAGGTCCTACCTCCTACAATGAGCAGTTCTTC. Protein product: CASSLEVAGGPTSYNEQFF. Using reference TRBV5-1 and TRBJ2-1 for the parts outside the CDR3, the full variable domain is KAGVTQTPRYLIKTRGQQVTLSCSPISGHRSVSWYQQTPGQGLQFLFEYFSETQRNKGNFPGRFSGRQFSNSRSEMNVSTLELGDSALYLCASSLEVAGGPTSYNEQFFGPGTRLTVL.

The rearrangement joins TRBV5-1 to TRBJ2-7; 10 bases are shared with TRBD2. The CDR3 runs 15 residues. Germline V CDR1 and CDR2: SGHRS, YFSETQ. Germline trimming cut 1 base from V and 6 bases from J; bases unmatched to any gene: 7. The CDR3 DNA sequence: TGCGCCAGCAGCTTGTCGTCTAGCGGGAGCTCCGAGCAGTACTTC. Translating gives CASSLSSSGSSEQYF.

This sequence joins TRBV5-1 and TRBJ2-5, with a tentative D call TRBD1 (6 bases). The germline V gene has CDR1 SGHRS and CDR2 YFSETQ. This CDR3 spans 14 amino acids. V was shortened by 5 bases and J by 4 bases, with 15 bases between the two germline ends. CDR3 bases: TGCGCCAGCAGTTCCGGGACACAGGGAGAGACCCAGTACTTC. Amino acids: CASSSGTQGETQYF.

The chain uses TRBV6-4 and TRBJ2-5, with TRBD2 identical over 7 bases. With 4 bases clipped from V and 2 bases from J, the junction kept 13 bases outside the gene matches. Germline V lookup: CDR1 MRHNA, CDR2 SNTAGT. This CDR3 region has 17 residues. This CDR3 reads CASSALSVQRGQETQYF. The CDR3 DNA sequence: TGTGCCAGCAGTGCCCTCTCTGTCCAGCGGGGTCAAGAGACCCAGTACTTC.

V is TRBV3-1 (or the pseudogene TRBV3-2) and J is TRBJ1-1, with D possibly TRBD1 on 5 matching bases. The germline V gene encodes CDR1 LGHDT and CDR2 YNNKEL (reference sequence). The CDR3 is 13 residues long. V was pared by 4 bases and J by 5 bases, with 11 bases between. The CDR3 reads CASSRPGGTEAFF. The CDR3 bases are TGTGCCAGCAGCCGACCGGGGGGGACTGAAGCTTTCTTT.

There are many counts of this clone. As DNA, the CDR3 is TGTGCCAGCAGCTGGGGGGACACTGAAGCTTTCTTT. Protein: CASSWGDTEAFF. This chain links TRBV5-8 with TRBJ1-1, with D possibly matching TRBD1 (5 bases). Germline CDR1 is SGHTS and CDR2 is YDEGEE. CDR3 length equals 12 residues. With 3 bases removed from V and 3 bases from J, the gap between germline ends came to 6 bases.

This clone was detected only once. J is TRBJ2-5 and V is TRBV2; TRBD2 aligns across 7 bases. Unmatched junction bases numbered 4, after V lost 5 bases and J lost 4 bases. Per germline, CDR1 SNHLY and CDR2 FYNNEI. The CDR3 has 13 amino acids. The CDR3 sequence is CASSSSGGETQYF. The CDR3 nucleotides are TGTGCCAGCAGTTCTAGCGGTGGAGAGACCCAGTACTTC. The full variable domain, rest sourced from reference TRBV2 and TRBJ2-5, is EPEVTQTPSHQVTQMGQEVILRCVPISNHLYFYWYRQILGQKVEFLVSFYNNEISEKSEIFDDQFSVERPDGSNFTLKIRSTKLEDSAMYFCASSSSGGETQYFGPGTRLLVL.

The V call is TRBV24-1, the J call TRBJ2-1, with 8 bases identical to TRBD2. CDR1 and CDR2 (germline): KGHDR, SFDVKD. This CDR3 has 15 amino acids. The V segment lost 4 bases and the J segment 10 bases; nucleotides outside the gene matches: 11. This CDR3 is CATSDQRDIAGEQFF. CDR3 in DNA: TGTGCCACCAGTGACCAAAGGGATATAGCGGGGGAGCAGTTCTTC.

This rearrangement joins TRBV5-6 to TRBJ2-3, with a possible D match to TRBD2 (5 bases). Trimming cost V 4 bases and J 0 bases, with 12 bases left between them. This CDR3 is built from 15 residues. CDR1 and CDR2 (germline): SGHDT, YYEEEE. The CDR3 DNA sequence: TGTGCCAGCAGCCGCAGACTAACTAGCACAGATACGCAGTATTTT. Residues: CASSRRLTSTDTQYF. Full variable domain (missing parts from reference TRBV5-6 and TRBJ2-3): DAGVTQSPTHLIKTRGQQVTLRCSPKSGHDTVSWYQQALGQGPQFIFQYYEEEERQRGNFPDRFSGHQFPNYSSELNVNALLLGDSALYLCASSRRLTSTDTQYFGPGTRLTVL.

The chain combines TRBV28 with TRBJ2-7; 7 nucleotides line up with TRBD2. The germline V gene encodes CDR1 MDHEN and CDR2 SYDVKM. The CDR3 loop spans 14 amino acids. V lost 6 bases, J lost 4 bases, and 9 bases stayed unmatched. The CDR3 region is CASSQGGNGYEQYF. DNA of the CDR3: TGTGCCAGCAGCCAGGGAGGGAATGGTTACGAGCAGTACTTC.

The chain joins TRBV6-2 or TRBV6-3 to TRBJ2-7; 10 bases fit TRBD1. The CDR3 covers 15 residues. J lost 1 base, V lost 3 bases, and 3 bases had no gene match. Per the germline V gene, CDR1 is MNHEY and CDR2 is SVGEGT. The CDR3 DNA sequence: TGTGCCAGCAGTTATCGGACAGGGGGGTCCTACGAGCAGTACTTC. Translating it yields CASSYRTGGSYEQYF.

This clone was observed a handful of times. The chain links TRBV3-1 (or the pseudogene TRBV3-2) to TRBJ1-2, with TRBD1 identical over 8 bases. V lost 4 bases, J lost 3 bases, and 4 bases stayed unmatched. Germline CDR1 is LGHDT and CDR2 is YNNKEL (reference sequence). This CDR3 has 14 amino acids. Here the CDR3 DNA reads TGTGCCAGCAGCCGAACAGGGGGTGACTATGGCTACACCTTC. Translating it yields CASSRTGGDYGYTF.

This sequence joins TRBV27 and TRBJ1-1; D unclear. The germline V gene encodes CDR1 MNHEY and CDR2 SMNVEV (reference sequence). The CDR3 spans 14 residues. Trimming cost V 5 bases and J 5 bases, with 15 bases left between them. The CDR3 nucleotides are TGTGCCAGCAGTGGCTTAGCGGCTGGGACTGAAGCTTTCTTT. As protein: CASSGLAAGTEAFF.

This clone was picked up a small number of times. The CDR3 here is CASSPGTSGIYEQYF. The CDR3 nucleotides are TGTGCCAGCAGCCCGGGGACTAGCGGGATCTACGAGCAGTACTTC. J is TRBJ2-7 and V is TRBV28; 13 bases map to TRBD2. Trimming took 6 bases from V and 3 from J; bases not matched to a gene: 5. From germline, CDR1 is MDHEN and CDR2 SYDVKM. This CDR3 spans 15 amino acids.

This chain connects TRBV28 to TRBJ2-7, with D perhaps matching TRBD2 (6 bases). V was clipped by 6 bases and J by 5 bases, with 14 bases between them. There are 13 residues in the CDR3. Germline V gene sequence: CDR1 MDHEN, CDR2 SYDVKM. The CDR3 region is CASRRDSPNEQYF. The CDR3 DNA reads TGTGCCAGCAGGCGGGACTCCCCCAACGAGCAGTACTTC. Filled out from reference TRBV28 and TRBJ2-7, the complete variable domain reads DVKVTQSSRYLVKRTGEKVFLECVQDMDHENMFWYRQDPGLGLRLIYFSYDVKMKEKGDIPEGYSVSREKKERFSLILESASTNQTSMYLCASRRDSPNEQYFGPGTRLTVT.

This clone was found once. The rearrangement uses TRBV6-4 and TRBJ2-5, with D perhaps TRBD2 (5 bases). Germline V gene data show CDR1 as MRHNA and CDR2 as SNTAGT. V was pared by 3 bases and J by 0 bases, with 14 bases between. CDR3 size: 16 residues. CDR3 sequence (DNA): TGTGCCAGCAGTGAATCGCACAGAGGGTACCAAGAGACCCAGTACTTC. Its protein product is CASSESHRGYQETQYF.

The V call is TRBV14, the J call TRBJ1-6; the match to TRBD1 covers 9 bases. This CDR3 has 13 residues. Trimming cost V 6 bases and J 9 bases; bases outside gene matches: 3. Germline V gene lookup returns CDR1 SGHDN and CDR2 FVKESK. The CDR3 sequence is CASRGQGGSPLHF. CDR3 coding DNA: TGTGCCAGCAGGGGACAGGGTGGTTCACCCCTCCACTTT.

As for this clone: Other DNA sequences of this sample code for an identical CDR3. The chain links TRBV5-1 to TRBJ1-6, with 8 bases identical to TRBD1. CDR3 length equals 15 residues. Germline trimming cut 3 bases from V and 7 bases from J; bases unmatched to any gene: 6. The germline V gene encodes CDR1 SGHRS and CDR2 YFSETQ. The chain's CDR3 is CASSSGQGDNSPLHF. The CDR3 bases are TGCGCCAGCAGCTCCGGACAGGGTGACAATTCACCCCTCCACTTT.

This clone was detected a few times. In nucleotides, the CDR3 is TGTGCCAGTAGTCTTATCCCAGGGGATTCACCCCTCCACTTT. Encoded protein: CASSLIPGDSPLHF. The chain combines TRBV19 with TRBJ1-6, with D maybe TRBD1 (6 bases). CDR1 is LNHDA, CDR2 SQIVND, per germline (reference sequence). V was clipped by 5 bases and J by 8 bases, with 13 bases between them. CDR3 length equals 14 residues.

The J gene is TRBJ2-4, the V gene TRBV6-5; a possible D gene is TRBD1 (6 bases). Germline loops: CDR1 MNHEY, CDR2 SVGAGI. This CDR3 is built from 13 residues. The V gene lost 5 bases and the J gene lost 3 bases, with 8 bases spanning the gap. In DNA form, the CDR3 reads TGTGCCAGCAGTCAGGGGAACAAAAACATTCAGTACTTC. Translation gives CASSQGNKNIQYF.

The rearrangement uses TRBV5-4 and TRBJ2-1, with 8 bases lining up with TRBD1. The CDR3 is 14 residues long. Germline V gene lookup returns CDR1 SGHNT and CDR2 YYREEE (reference sequence). V was clipped by 4 bases and J by 7 bases; unmatched bases: 7. The CDR3 loop is CASSPRQGSNEQFF. As DNA, the CDR3 is TGTGCCAGCAGCCCGCGACAGGGGAGTAATGAGCAGTTCTTC.

This chain joins TRBV7-9 and TRBJ2-7, with 7 bases identical to TRBD2. This CDR3 contains 14 residues. Per the germline V gene, CDR1 is SEHNR and CDR2 is FQNEAQ (reference sequence). Trimming took 0 bases from V and 3 from J; bases not matched to a gene: 2. This CDR3 is CASSLAGLNYEQYF. The DNA of the CDR3 is TGTGCCAGCAGCTTAGCGGGACTAAACTACGAGCAGTACTTC. The full variable domain, its missing parts supplied by reference TRBV7-9 and TRBJ2-7, is DTGVSQNPRHKITKRGQNVTFRCDPISEHNRLYWYRQTLGQGPEFLTYFQNEAQLEKSRLLSDRFSAERPKGSFSTLEIQRTEQGDSAMYLCASSLAGLNYEQYFGPGTRLTVT.

Here the CDR3 reads CASSIFWTGQGANVLTF. CDR3 in DNA: TGTGCCAGTAGTATTTTTTGGACAGGGCAAGGGGCCAACGTCCTGACTTTC. V usage is TRBV19 and J usage is TRBJ2-6; 8 bases match TRBD1. This CDR3 spans 17 amino acids. V shed 3 bases, J shed 4 bases, and the junction held 8 bases outside the gene matches. The V gene's germline CDR1 is LNHDA and CDR2 SQIVND (reference sequence).

This clone has a handful of counts. The CDR3 sequence: CASSLDTNTGELFF. The CDR3 bases are TGCGCCAGCAGCTTGGACACGAACACCGGGGAGCTGTTTTTT. J is TRBJ2-2 and V is TRBV5-1, with no clear D. The V and J ends lost 0 bases and 0 bases respectively, with 3 bases between them. Per germline, CDR1 SGHRS and CDR2 YFSETQ. This CDR3 is 14 amino acids long.

This chain's CDR3 is CASSRGAGLGGQFF. The CDR3 region has the DNA TGTGCCAGTAGTAGGGGAGCGGGCCTCGGCGGGCAGTTCTTC. The rearrangement uses TRBV19 and TRBJ2-1; tentatively, D is TRBD2 (6 bases). Trimming stripped 4 bases from V and 12 bases from J, with 19 bases between. Germline loops: CDR1 LNHDA, CDR2 SQIVND (reference sequence). There are 14 residues in the CDR3.

This chain links TRBV21-1 with TRBJ2-7; TRBD2, as called in the table, went unchecked against the DNA. TRBV21-1 is a recognized pseudogene. The CDR3 sequence is 16 residues long. CDR3 sequence reads: CASSKGGEPAPYEQYF. CDR3 nucleotide sequence: TGTGCCAGCAGCAAAGGGGGGGAGCCTGCCCCCTACGAGCAGTACTTC.